This T cell receptor beta chain was retrieved from a study of blood T cell repertoires in COVID-19. On the study more broadly: Sites across the United States, Italy and Spain contributed samples from acute and convalescent COVID-19.

Seattle enrolled patients during active infection and tracked them longitudinally. Repertoires were generated with immunoSEQ multiplex PCR, while TCRdb's copy carries only in-frame clones and drops some. This table holds more than 250,000 clones, 90% found once. Trimming removed 3 bases from V and 7 bases from J, with 14 bases in between. This CDR3 has 14 amino acids. Germline CDR1 SGHNT, CDR2 YYREEE (reference sequence). Sequencing used peripheral blood. The receptor comes from a woman aged 45-59 years with COVID-19, enrolled during active disease. This chain connects TRBV5-4 to TRBJ2-1; possible D gene TRBD2, 6 bases. CDR3 region: CASSWGLSWNEQFF. The CDR3 DNA is TGTGCCAGCAGCTGGGGACTCAGTTGGAATGAGCAGTTCTTC.